The present TCR beta chain was sequenced within a study of blood T cell repertoires in COVID-19. About the study: Donors in the United States, Italy and Spain gave samples during acute or convalescent COVID-19. In each case, the material was cDNA or gDNA derived from T cells, B-cell-depleted T cells, or PBMCs.

In the source study's methods: For nucleated cells, counts were estimated from reference gene primer amplification. The repertoire was sequenced with immunoSEQ multiplex PCR; TCRdb's copy has only in-frame clones and lacks some. That table supplies the V and J calls and clone size; D and trimming were determined from the DNA. The data hold over 150,000 clones, with under 85% observed a single time. CDR3 length: 16 residues. Sequencing was done on a sample of peripheral blood. This TCR derives from a man aged 70 or older with acute or convalescent COVID-19. This chain joins TRBV21-1 and TRBJ2-1; the table names TRBD2, a call not compared with the DNA. TRBV21-1 is labeled a pseudogene. CDR3 loop: CASSNQTSGGYNEQFF. Written as DNA, the CDR3 is TGTGCCAGCAGCAACCAGACTAGCGGGGGATACAATGAGCAGTTCTTC.